These T cell receptor beta chains were read from a single sample in a study of OX40 agonist ivuxolimab in advanced cancers. This table comes from immunoSEQ multiplex PCR, and its TCRdb copy is limited to in-frame clones, with some not included. The sample records fewer than 90,000 clones, about 88% being singletons. The sample consisted of CD4+ or CD8+ T cells sorted from blood, taken in a trial of the OX40 agonist ivuxolimab. These receptors were taken from an adult with an advanced solid tumor such as melanoma, head and neck, liver or kidney cancer. Each CDR3 is given without its conserved first and last residue. Not every row has a clone size; where given, it reads once, few, many or a size class.

J	size	V	CDR3
TRBJ2-7	.	TRBV10-3	AISVGRQGGGEQY
TRBJ1-1	.	TRBV15	ATSRGGGWVAF
TRBJ1-6	.	TRBV9	ASSEPGADSPLH
TRBJ1-1	.	TRBV2	ASTRGPTGGEDTEAF
TRBJ1-5	.	TRBV6-6	ASRLAGGQEPQH
TRBJ2-7	.	TRBV20-1	SAGYEQY
TRBJ2-6	.	TRBV6-5	ASSYSRSGANVLT
TRBJ2-3	.	TRBV5-1	ASSLVGTSTDTQY
TRBJ2-7	.	TRBV5-4	ASSPTGMGWYEQY
TRBJ2-7	few	TRBV7-3	ASSSGQRYEQY
TRBJ1-4	.	TRBV28	ASSLTQGAGGSTNEKLF
TRBJ2-1	.	TRBV7-9	ASSLGPRDSSYNEQF
TRBJ2-3	.	TRBV9	ASTATGNTDTQY
TRBJ2-7	once	TRBV5-1	ASSPGGRAYEQY
TRBJ2-3	.	TRBV5-1	ASTLRATDTQY
TRBJ1-1	.	TRBV18	ASSLDSGTEAF
TRBJ2-1	.	TRBV5-1	ASSLGYLVEQF
TRBJ2-1	.	TRBV25-1	ASSDDANEQF
TRBJ2-7	.	TRBV19	ASSTRDRGSYEQY
TRBJ1-1	.	TRBV5-1	ASSSGVLNTEAF
TRBJ1-4	.	TRBV28	ASSSQGGNEKLF
TRBJ2-2	.	TRBV5-1	ASSLDPPGELF
TRBJ2-5	.	TRBV28	ASSPSQETQY
TRBJ2-5	.	TRBV7-3	ASSPQPAPGTGAQETQY
TRBJ2-1	.	TRBV5-1	ASSLDLAVGDEQF
TRBJ2-1	.	TRBV5-1	ASTTSGTRNEQF
TRBJ2-4	.	TRBV27	ASSQTSGGNIQY
TRBJ1-4	.	TRBV30	AWSVSRFPTNEKLF
TRBJ2-2	.	TRBV5-1	ASSKGLGGVPNTGELF
TRBJ2-5	once	TRBV29-1	SASGGLMETQY
TRBJ2-1	.	TRBV4-3	ASSQGRLGNEQF
TRBJ2-3	.	TRBV6-5	ASSYRTSTDTQY
TRBJ1-5	.	TRBV6-6	ASRDEGRGQPQH
TRBJ2-1	.	TRBV18	ASSPLAGGYNEQF
TRBJ2-3	.	TRBV6-5	ATAGQFTDTQY
TRBJ1-5	.	TRBV7-2	ASSFDSRNQPQH
TRBJ2-5	few	TRBV30	AWGGQYMSQY
TRBJ1-1	once	TRBV7-6	ASSSGTGIDTEAF
TRBJ1-1	.	TRBV28	ASSLIGRMNTEAF
TRBJ1-2	.	TRBV9	ASSVIGNYGYT
TRBJ1-2	.	TRBV6-5	ASSYSEGAQRQGYT
TRBJ1-4	.	TRBV5-1	ASSFTGYDEKLF
TRBJ2-1	once	TRBV27	ASSPQGGDVYNEQF
TRBJ2-5	.	TRBV18	ASSPNKGDQETQY
TRBJ1-2	.	TRBV6-5	ASSSGFYGYT
TRBJ1-1	.	TRBV28	ASSLVRANTEAF
TRBJ2-2	.	TRBV4-3	ASSQDAVASGELF
TRBJ1-2	few	TRBV20-1	SASEGYGYT
TRBJ2-3	.	TRBV7-2	ASSLDRRAQY
TRBJ2-7	.	TRBV18	ASSPAGTGGYEQY
TRBJ1-2	.	TRBV29-1	SVVQGAHGYT
TRBJ2-1	.	TRBV5-4	ASSPAGGGAGFEQF
TRBJ2-5	.	TRBV5-5	ASSLPGEETQY
TRBJ2-7	.	TRBV6-1	ASSGGGWEQY
TRBJ1-1	.	TRBV7-9	ASSWEGVGYTEAF